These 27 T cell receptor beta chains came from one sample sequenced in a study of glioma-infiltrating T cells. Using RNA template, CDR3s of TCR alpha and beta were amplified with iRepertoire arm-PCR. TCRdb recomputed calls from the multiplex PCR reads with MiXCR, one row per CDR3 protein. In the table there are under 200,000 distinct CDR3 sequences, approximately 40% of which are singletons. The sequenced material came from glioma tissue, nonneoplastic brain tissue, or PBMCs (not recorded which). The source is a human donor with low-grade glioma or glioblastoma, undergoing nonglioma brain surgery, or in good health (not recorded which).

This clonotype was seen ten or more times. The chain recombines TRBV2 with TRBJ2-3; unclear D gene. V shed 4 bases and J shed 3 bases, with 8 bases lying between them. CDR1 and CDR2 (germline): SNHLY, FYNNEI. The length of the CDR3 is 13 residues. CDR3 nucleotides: TGTGCCAGCAGTGGCCTATTGACAGATACGCAGTATTTT. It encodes CASSGLLTDTQYF.

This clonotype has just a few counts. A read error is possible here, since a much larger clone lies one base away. Here the CDR3 DNA reads TGCAGTGCTCGACAGGGCTCTGGAAAAACCATATATTTT. The encoded protein is CSARQGSGKTIYF. J is TRBJ1-3 and V is TRBV20-1, with 7 bases that match TRBD1. CDR1 and CDR2 (germline): DFQATT, SNEGSKA (reference sequence). The CDR3 consists of 13 residues.

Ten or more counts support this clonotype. The CDR3 reads CASSVGQENLRANEQFF. The CDR3, as DNA: TGTGCCAGCAGTGTGGGGCAGGAGAATCTTCGGGCTAATGAGCAGTTCTTC. This sequence joins TRBV6-1 and TRBJ2-1; TRBD1 is a possible D gene (5 bases). The CDR3 is 17 amino acids. The germline V gene has CDR1 MNHNS and CDR2 SASEGT. V was pared by 4 bases and J by 7 bases, with 23 bases between.

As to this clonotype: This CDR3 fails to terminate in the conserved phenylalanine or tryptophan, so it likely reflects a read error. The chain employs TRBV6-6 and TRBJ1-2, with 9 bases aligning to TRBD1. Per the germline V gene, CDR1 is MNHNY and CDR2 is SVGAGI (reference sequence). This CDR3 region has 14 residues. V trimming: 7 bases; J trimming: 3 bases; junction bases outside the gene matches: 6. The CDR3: CASTRDRVDYGYTL. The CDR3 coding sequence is TGTGCCAGCACCCGGGACAGGGTGGACTATGGCTACACCCTC.

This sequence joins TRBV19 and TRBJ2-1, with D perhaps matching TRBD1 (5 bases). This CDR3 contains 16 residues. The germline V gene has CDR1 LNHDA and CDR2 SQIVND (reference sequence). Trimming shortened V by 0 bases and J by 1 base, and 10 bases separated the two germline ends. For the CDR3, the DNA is TGTGCCAGTAGTATAGATCTACGGACATCCTACAATGAGCAGTTCTTC. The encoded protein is CASSIDLRTSYNEQFF.

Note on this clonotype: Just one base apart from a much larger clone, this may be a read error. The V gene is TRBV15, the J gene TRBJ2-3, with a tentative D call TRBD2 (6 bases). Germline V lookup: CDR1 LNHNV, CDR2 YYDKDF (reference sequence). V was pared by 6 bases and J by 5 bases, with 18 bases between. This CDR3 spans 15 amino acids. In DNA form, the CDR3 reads TGTGCCACCAGTGTGGGTAGCGGAACTAAAGATACGCAGTATTTT. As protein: CATSVGSGTKDTQYF.

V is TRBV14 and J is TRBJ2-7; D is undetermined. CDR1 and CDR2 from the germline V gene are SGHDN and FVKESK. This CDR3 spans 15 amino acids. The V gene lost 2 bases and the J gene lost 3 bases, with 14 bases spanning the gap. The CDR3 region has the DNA TGTGCCAGCAGCCAAAGGTTGGCAGGTATCTACGAGCAGTACTTC. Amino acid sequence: CASSQRLAGIYEQYF.

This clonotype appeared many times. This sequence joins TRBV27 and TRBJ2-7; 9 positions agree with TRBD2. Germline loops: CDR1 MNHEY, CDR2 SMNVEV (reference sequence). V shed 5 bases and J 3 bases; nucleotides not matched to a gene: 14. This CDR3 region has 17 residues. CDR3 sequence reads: CASSPRGSGSLSYEQYF. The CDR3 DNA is TGTGCCAGCAGTCCCCGGGGTAGCGGGAGTTTAAGCTACGAGCAGTACTTC.

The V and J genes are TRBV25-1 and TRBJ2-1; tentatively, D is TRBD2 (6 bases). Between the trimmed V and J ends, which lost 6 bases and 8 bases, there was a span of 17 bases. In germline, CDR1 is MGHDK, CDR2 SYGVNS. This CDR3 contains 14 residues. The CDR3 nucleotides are TGTGCCAGCAGGCGGGGTCTGAGGATAGATGAGCAGTTCTTC. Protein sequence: CASRRGLRIDEQFF. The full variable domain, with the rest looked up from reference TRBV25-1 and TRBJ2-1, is EADIYQTPRYLVIGTGKKITLECSQTMGHDKMYWYQQDPGMELHLIHYSYGVNSTEKGDLSSESTVSRIRTEHFPLTLESARPSHTSQYLCASRRGLRIDEQFFGPGTRLTVL.

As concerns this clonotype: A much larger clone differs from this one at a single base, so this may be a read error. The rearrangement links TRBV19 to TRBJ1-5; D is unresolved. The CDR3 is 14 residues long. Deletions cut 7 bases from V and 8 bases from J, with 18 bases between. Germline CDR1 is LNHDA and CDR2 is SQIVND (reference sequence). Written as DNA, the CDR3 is TGTGCCAGTACCATGGATCCGGGTTCTAAGCCCCAGCATTTT. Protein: CASTMDPGSKPQHF.

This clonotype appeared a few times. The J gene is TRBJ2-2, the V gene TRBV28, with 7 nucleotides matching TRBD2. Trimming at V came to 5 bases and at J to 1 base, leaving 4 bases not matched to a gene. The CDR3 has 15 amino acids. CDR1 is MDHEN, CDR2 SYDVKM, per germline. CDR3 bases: TGTGCCAGCAGTCAAACTAGCGAGAACACCGGGGAGCTGTTTTTT. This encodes CASSQTSENTGELFF.

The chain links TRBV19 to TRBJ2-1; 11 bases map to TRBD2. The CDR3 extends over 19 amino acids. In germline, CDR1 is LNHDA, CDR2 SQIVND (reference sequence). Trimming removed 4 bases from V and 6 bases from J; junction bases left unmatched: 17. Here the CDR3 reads CASSTKQTSGTFRANEQFF. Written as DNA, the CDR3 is TGTGCCAGTAGTACTAAGCAGACTAGCGGGACGTTCCGGGCCAATGAGCAGTTCTTC.

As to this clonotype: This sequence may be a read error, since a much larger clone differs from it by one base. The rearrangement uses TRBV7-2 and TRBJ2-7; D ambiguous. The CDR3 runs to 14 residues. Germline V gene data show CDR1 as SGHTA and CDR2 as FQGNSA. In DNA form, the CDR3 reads TGTGCCAGCAGCTTCACGACGGGCAACTACGGGCAGTACTTC. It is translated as CASSFTTGNYGQYF.

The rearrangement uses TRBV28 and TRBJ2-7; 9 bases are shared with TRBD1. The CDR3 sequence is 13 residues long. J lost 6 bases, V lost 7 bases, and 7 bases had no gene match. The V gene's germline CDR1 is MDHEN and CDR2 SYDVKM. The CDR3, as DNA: TGTGCCAGCATTCAAGGACAGGGGCTCGAGCAGTACTTC. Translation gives CASIQGQGLEQYF.

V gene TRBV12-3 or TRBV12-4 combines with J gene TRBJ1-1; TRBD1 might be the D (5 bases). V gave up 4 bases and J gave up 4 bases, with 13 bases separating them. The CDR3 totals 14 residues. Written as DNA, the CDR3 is TGTGCCAGCAGTTGGGGGAGCGGAAGCACTGAAGCTTTCTTT. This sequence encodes CASSWGSGSTEAFF.

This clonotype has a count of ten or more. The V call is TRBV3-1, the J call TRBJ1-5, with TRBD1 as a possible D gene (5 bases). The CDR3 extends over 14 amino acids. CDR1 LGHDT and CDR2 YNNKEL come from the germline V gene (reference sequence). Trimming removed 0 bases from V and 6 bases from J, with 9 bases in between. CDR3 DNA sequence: TGTGCCAGCAGCCAAGAGGGACGAATTCAGCCCCAGCATTTT. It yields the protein CASSQEGRIQPQHF.

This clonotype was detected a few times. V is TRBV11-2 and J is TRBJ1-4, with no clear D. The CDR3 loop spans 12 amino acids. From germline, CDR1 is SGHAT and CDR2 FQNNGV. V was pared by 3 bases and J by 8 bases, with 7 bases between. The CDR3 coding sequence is TGTGCCAGCAGCTTCGGACGGGAAAAACTGTTTTTT. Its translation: CASSFGREKLFF. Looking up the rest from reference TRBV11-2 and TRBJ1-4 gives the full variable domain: EAGVAQSPRYKIIEKRQSVAFWCNPISGHATLYWYQQILGQGPKLLIQFQNNGVVDDSQLPKDRFSAERLKGVDSTLKIQPAKLEDSAVYLCASSFGREKLFFGSGTQLSVL.

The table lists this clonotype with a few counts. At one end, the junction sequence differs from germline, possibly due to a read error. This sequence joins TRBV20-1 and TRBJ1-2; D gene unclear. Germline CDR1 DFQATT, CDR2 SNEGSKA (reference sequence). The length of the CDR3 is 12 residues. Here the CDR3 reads CSARGKDYGYAF. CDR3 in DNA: TGCAGTGCTAGAGGGAAAGACTATGGCTACGCCTTC.

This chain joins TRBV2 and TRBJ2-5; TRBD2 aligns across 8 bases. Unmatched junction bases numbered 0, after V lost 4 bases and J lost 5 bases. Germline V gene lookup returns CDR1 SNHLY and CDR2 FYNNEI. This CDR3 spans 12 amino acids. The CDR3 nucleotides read TGTGCCAGCAGTGGGACTAGCGAGACCCAGTACTTC. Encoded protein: CASSGTSETQYF.

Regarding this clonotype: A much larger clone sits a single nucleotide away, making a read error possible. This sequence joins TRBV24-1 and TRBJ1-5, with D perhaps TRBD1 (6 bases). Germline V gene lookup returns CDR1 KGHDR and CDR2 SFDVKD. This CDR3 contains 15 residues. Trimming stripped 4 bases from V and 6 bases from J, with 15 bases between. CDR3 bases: TGTGCCACCAGTGACAACAGGGATGTATTTCAGCCCCAGCATTTT. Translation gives CATSDNRDVFQPQHF.

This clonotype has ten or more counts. DNA of the CDR3: TGTGCCAGCAGTGAAGGGATTTCCTATGGCTACACCTTC. The encoded protein is CASSEGISYGYTF. The genes are TRBV25-1 and TRBJ1-2; D ambiguous. CDR1 and CDR2 (germline): MGHDK, SYGVNS. This CDR3 is 13 amino acids long. The V end was cut by 2 bases, the J end by 4 bases, with 8 bases between.

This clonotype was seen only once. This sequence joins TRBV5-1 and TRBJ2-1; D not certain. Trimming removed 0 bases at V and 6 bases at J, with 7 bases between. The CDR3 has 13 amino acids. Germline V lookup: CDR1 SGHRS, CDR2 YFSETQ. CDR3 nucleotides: TGCGCCAGCAGCTTGGATAGAGCCAATGAGCAGTTCTTC. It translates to CASSLDRANEQFF.

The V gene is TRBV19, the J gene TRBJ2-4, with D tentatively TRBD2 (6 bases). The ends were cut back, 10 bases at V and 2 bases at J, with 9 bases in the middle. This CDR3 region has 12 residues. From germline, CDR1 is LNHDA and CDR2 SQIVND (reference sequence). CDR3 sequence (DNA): TGTGCCACCGGGGACTCCAAAAACATTCAGTACTTC. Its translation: CATGDSKNIQYF.

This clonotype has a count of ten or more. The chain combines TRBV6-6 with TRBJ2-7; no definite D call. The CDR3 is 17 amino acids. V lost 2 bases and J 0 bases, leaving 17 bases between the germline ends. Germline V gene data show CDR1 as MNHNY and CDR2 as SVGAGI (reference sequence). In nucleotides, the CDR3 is TGTGCCAGCAGTTACGAAACCACGGACGCTAGCTCCTACGAGCAGTACTTC. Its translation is CASSYETTDASSYEQYF.

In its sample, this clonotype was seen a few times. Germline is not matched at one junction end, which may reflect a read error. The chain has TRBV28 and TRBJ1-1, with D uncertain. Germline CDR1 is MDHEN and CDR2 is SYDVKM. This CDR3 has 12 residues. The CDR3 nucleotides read TGTGCCGGCAGGCTTGGGAACACTGAAGCTTTCTTT. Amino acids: CAGRLGNTEAFF.

The CDR3 DNA follows: TGTGCCAGCACCCGGGACATGGAATCACCCCTCCACTTT. This gives the protein CASTRDMESPLHF. The chain links TRBV6-1 to TRBJ1-6; D might be TRBD1 (6 bases). The CDR3 contains 13 residues. Trimming stripped 7 bases from V and 10 bases from J, with 14 bases between. CDR1 and CDR2 from the germline V gene are MNHNS and SASEGT.

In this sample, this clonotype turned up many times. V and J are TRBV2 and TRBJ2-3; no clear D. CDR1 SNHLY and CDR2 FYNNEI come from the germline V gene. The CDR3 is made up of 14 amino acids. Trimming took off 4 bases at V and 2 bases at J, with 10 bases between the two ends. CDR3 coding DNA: TGTGCCAGCAGTGTTTTTGGCAACACAGATACGCAGTATTTT. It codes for CASSVFGNTDTQYF.